The sample holds a few counts of the clone carrying this TCR beta chain. What it recognizes is unknown. The data were obtained in a study of beta chain features in type 1 diabetes. General study findings and limits: Individuals with type 1 diabetes displayed fewer insertions and more deletions at VDJ junctions. Type 1 diabetes patients had TCRB CDR3s that were shorter (moderately but significantly so) in all four CD4+ subsets.

V shed 2 bases, J shed 4 bases, and the junction held 0 bases outside the gene matches. The CDR3 has 14 amino acids. Germline V CDR1 and CDR2: LGHNA, YSLEER. As every portion of the isolated RNA was reverse transcribed, the sequencing read expressed TCRB transcripts. Profiled with immunoSEQ multiplex PCR; TCRdb holds only in-frame clones, not every one. This sample carries roughly 150,000 clones, 9% to 10% of them seen once, and the ten largest clones take approximately 2.3%. Every participating donor gave one draw, a heparinised blood sample averaging about 116 mL. Cell sorting via CD45RO/CCR7/CD25/CD127/CD95/CD27 was performed to obtain CD4+ naive, central memory, regulatory and stem cell-like memory cells.

The sequenced material came from central memory CD4+ T cells from blood. The V gene is TRBV4-3, the J gene TRBJ2-1, with TRBD2 identical over 9 bases. The TCR sequence derives from a woman aged 18-29 years in good health. CDR3 in DNA: TGCGCCAGCAGCCAACTAGCGGGATACAATGAGCAGTTCTTC. Encoded protein: CASSQLAGYNEQFF.